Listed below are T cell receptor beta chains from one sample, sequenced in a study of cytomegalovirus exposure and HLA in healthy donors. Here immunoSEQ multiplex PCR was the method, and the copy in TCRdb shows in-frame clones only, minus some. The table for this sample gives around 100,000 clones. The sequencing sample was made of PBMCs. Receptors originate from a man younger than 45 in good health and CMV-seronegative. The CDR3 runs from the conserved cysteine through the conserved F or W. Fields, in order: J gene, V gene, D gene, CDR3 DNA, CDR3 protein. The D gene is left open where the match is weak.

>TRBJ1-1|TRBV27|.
TGTGCCAGCAGTTTATTGCAGGGAAACACTGAAGCTTTCTTT
CASSLLQGNTEAFF
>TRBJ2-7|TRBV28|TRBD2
TGTGCCAGCAGACTGAGGACTAGCGGGGGATACGAGCAGTACTTC
CASRLRTSGGYEQYF
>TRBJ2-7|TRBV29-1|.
TGCAGCGCCGTCACGGGGATCTCCTACGAGCAGTACTTC
CSAVTGISYEQYF
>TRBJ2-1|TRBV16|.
TGTGCCAGCAGCCTTCTCTATGAGCAGTTCTTC
CASSLLYEQFF
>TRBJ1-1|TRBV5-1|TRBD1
TGCGCCAGCAGCGCGACAGGGGGCACTGAAGCTTTCTTT
CASSATGGTEAFF
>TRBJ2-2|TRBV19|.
TGTGCCAGTATTCAATCCGGGGAGCTGTTTTTT
CASIQSGELFF
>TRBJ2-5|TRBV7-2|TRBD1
TGTGCCAGCAGCCCACGGACAGGGATCCAAGAGACCCAGTACTTC
CASSPRTGIQETQYF
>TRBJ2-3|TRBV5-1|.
TGCGCCAGCACAGTAACAGCCTCCACAGATACGCAGTATTTT
CASTVTASTDTQYF
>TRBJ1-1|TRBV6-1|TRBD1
TGTGCCAGCAGTGAATGGGACAGGGGCCGCCGGATTGAAGCTTTCTTT
CASSEWDRGRRIEAFF
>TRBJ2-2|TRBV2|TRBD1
TGTGCCAGCAGTGAAAAGGGCAGGGGGACCGGGGAGCTGTTTTTT
CASSEKGRGTGELFF
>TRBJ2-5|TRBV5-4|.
TGTGCCTCGCGCGGGCGGGACCAAGAGACCCAGTACTTC
CASRGRDQETQYF
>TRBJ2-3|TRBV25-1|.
TGTGCCAGCAGTGACTTCTCCCCCGGGGCAGATACGCAGTATTTT
CASSDFSPGADTQYF
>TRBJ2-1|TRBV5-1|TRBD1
TGCGCCAGCAGCTTGGCCTCGCGGCAGGGGGCTAGTGAGCAGTTCTTC
CASSLASRQGASEQFF
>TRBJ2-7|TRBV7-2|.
TGTGCCAGCAGCTTCACAGGTGGCGAGCAGTACTTC
CASSFTGGEQYF
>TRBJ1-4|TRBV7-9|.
TGTGCCAGCAAGGGAGTAGGCGAAAAACTGTTTTTT
CASKGVGEKLFF
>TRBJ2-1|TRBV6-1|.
TGTGCCAGCAATCGGTGGGAGGCGAACGATGAGCAGTTCTTC
CASNRWEANDEQFF
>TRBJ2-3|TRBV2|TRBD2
TGTGCCAGCAGTAGAGGGGTAGCGGGAATCACAGATACGCAGTATTTT
CASSRGVAGITDTQYF
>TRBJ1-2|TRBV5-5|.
TGTGCCAGCAGCTTCGGGGAGGGGACGGTGGGCGGCTACACCTTC
CASSFGEGTVGGYTF
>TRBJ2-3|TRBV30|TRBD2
TGTGCCTATACACGGGGGGGCTCCACAGATACGCAGTATTTT
CAYTRGGSTDTQYF
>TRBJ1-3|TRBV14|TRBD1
TGTGCCAGCAGCCTAGGAGGGACAGGCTCTGGAAACACCATATATTTT
CASSLGGTGSGNTIYF
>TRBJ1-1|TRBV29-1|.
TGCAGCGTTCCCCCGGGACAACTGAACACTGAAGCTTTCTTT
CSVPPGQLNTEAFF
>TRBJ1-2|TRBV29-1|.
TGCAGCGTTATGGCGGATAACTATGGCTACACCTTC
CSVMADNYGYTF
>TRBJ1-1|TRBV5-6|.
TGTGCCAGCAGCATACGGAGGGCGCTCACTGAAGCTTTCTTT
CASSIRRALTEAFF
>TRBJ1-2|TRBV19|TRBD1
TGTGCCAGCGGACAGGCCTATGGCTACACCTTC
CASGQAYGYTF
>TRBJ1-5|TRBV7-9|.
TGTGCCAGCAGCTCAGTTACTAGCAATCAGCCCCAGCATTTT
CASSSVTSNQPQHF
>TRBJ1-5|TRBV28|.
TGTGCCAGCAGTTTCCGGCAGGGGTGGGAGCCCCAGCATTTT
CASSFRQGWEPQHF
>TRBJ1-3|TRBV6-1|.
TGTGCCAGCAGCCCACAGGGTCGGACTGGAAACACCATATATTTT
CASSPQGRTGNTIYF
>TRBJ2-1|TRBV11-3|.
TGTGCCAGCAGCTTAGAGGGTAGCACCTACAATGAGCAGTTCTTC
CASSLEGSTYNEQFF
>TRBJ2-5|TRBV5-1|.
TGCGCCAGCAGCTTGGGCCAGGGTGAGACCCAGTACTTC
CASSLGQGETQYF
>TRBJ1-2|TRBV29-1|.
TGCAGCGATCGGGATTCAAGTGGCTACACCTTC
CSDRDSSGYTF
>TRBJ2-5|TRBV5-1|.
TGCGCCAGCAGCTTAAGGGGCCGGATATCCTCGGAGACCCAGTACTTC
CASSLRGRISSETQYF
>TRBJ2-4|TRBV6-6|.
TGTGCCAGCAGTTATGATGGGGGGTCGGCCAAAAACATTCAGTACTTC
CASSYDGGSAKNIQYF
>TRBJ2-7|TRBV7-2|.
TGTGCCAGCAGCTTAGTGGGCGCGCAACGCTACGAGCAGTACTTC
CASSLVGAQRYEQYF
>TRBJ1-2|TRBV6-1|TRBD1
TGTGCCAGCAGTGAAGGACAGGGCTCATGGGGCTACACCTTC
CASSEGQGSWGYTF